One TCR beta chain is described in this entry. The sample is drawn from a study of blood T cell repertoires in COVID-19. Generated by immunoSEQ multiplex PCR, the TCRdb table keeps only in-frame clones and is missing some. Of about 350,000 clones listed, 75% to 90% are singletons. The TCR comes from a woman between 45 and 60 years old with COVID-19, enrolled during active disease. The material sequenced was peripheral blood.

CDR3 loop: CASSLSPRQGTEAFF. The CDR3 coding sequence is TGTGCCAGCAGTTTATCTCCTCGGCAGGGCACTGAAGCTTTCTTT. The rearrangement links TRBV27 to TRBJ1-1; possibly TRBD1 for D (5 bases). This CDR3 is built from 15 residues. Trimming pared 0 bases from V and 4 bases from J, leaving 12 bases between. Per germline, CDR1 MNHEY and CDR2 SMNVEV (reference sequence).